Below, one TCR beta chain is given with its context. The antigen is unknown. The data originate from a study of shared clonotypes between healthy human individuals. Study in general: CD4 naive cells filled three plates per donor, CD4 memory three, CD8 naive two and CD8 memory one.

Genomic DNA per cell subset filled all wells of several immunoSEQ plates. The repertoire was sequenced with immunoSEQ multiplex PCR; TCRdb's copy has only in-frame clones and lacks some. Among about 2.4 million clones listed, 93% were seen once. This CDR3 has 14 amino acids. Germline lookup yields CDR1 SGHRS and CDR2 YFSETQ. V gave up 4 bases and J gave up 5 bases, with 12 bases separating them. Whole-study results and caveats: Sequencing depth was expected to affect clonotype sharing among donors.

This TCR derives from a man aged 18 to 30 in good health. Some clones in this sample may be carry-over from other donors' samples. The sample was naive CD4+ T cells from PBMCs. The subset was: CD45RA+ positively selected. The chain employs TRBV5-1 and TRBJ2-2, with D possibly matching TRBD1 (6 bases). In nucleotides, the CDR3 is TGCGCCAGCAGCCAACAGGGTATTACCGGGGAGCTGTTTTTT. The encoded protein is CASSQQGITGELFF.